The T cell receptor (beta chain) under discussion was sequenced for a study of T-cell memory formation after mild COVID-19. Study-wide background: TCR clusters showed largely donor specificity. Study-wide results and limits: A second wave of clones peaked on day 37, and their SARS-CoV-2 specificity went unconfirmed. Contracting clones, day 15 to 85, had balanced CD4/CD8, and later expanders favored CD4+.

The CDR3 totals 14 residues. Trimming left V 0 bases short and J 15 bases short, with 18 bases between. Germline loops: CDR1 GTSNPN, CDR2 SVGIG (reference sequence). cDNA libraries for TCR alpha and TCR beta, carrying sample barcodes and UMIs, came from 5'RACE with constant-segment primers. TCRdb used MiXCR to reprocess the 5' RACE reads, holding one entry per CDR3 protein. The table lists around 530,000 distinct CDR3 sequences, 20% to 25% of them singletons. Concerning this clonotype: Its matching antigen is unknown.

Sequencing was performed on PBMCs or a T cell subset sorted from them (not recorded which). The chain employs TRBV30 and TRBJ2-6; D may be TRBD2 (5 bases). The TCR was taken from an adult woman who had mild COVID-19 (a few samples of this study predate the infection). Cell type and time point are not known. The CDR3 DNA reads TGTGCCTGGAGTGTACATCTTCCCCTCCGGGACCTGACTTTC. Its protein is CAWSVHLPLRDLTF.